This entry features one TCR beta chain sequence. Its specificity is not known. This sample stems from a study of identifying expanded T cells in peripheral blood. Study-wide points: About 1.2 clones differed between technical replicates, versus about 16 and 19 over time.

V lost 2 bases, J lost 2 bases, and 6 bases stayed unmatched. The CDR3 is made up of 16 amino acids. CDR1 SGHVS and CDR2 FNYEAQ come from the germline V gene. The method was immunoSEQ multiplex PCR; TCRdb's version includes in-frame clones alone and lacks a portion of them. The table includes about 81,000 clones, 84% detected once. The chain couples TRBV7-6 to TRBJ2-3; TRBD2 agrees at 8 bases. Sequenced material: blood. The source is a person aged 18 to 75 in good health. The CDR3 sequence is CASSLRLAGTTDTQYF. CDR3 in DNA: TGTGCCAGCAGCTTAAGGCTAGCGGGTACCACAGATACGCAGTATTTT.